The 23 T cell receptor beta chains below all came from one sample that was sequenced in a study of monozygotic twins with inflammatory bowel disease. With the 5' RACE reads reprocessed, TCRdb shows one record per CDR3 protein and no DNA. The listing contains 330,000 or so distinct CDR3 sequences. The source material was blood. These receptor sequences come from a human donor with ulcerative colitis or Crohn's disease, or a healthy co-twin of an affected twin (not recorded which).

This chain uses TRBV28 with TRBJ2-1; lacking DNA, the TRBD1 call made by TCRdb goes unchecked. This CDR3 is built from 18 residues. The germline V gene has CDR1 MDHEN and CDR2 SYDVKM. The CDR3 loop is CASSSLELNTAQGNEQFF.

The CDR3 protein is CAISESQEQPQHF. The V and J genes are TRBV10-3 and TRBJ1-5; TCRdb's D call, TRBD1, is unchecked because there is no DNA. Germline V gene data show CDR1 as ENHRY and CDR2 as SYGVKD. The CDR3 runs to 13 residues.

The chain has TRBV28 and TRBJ2-7; the TCRdb call, TRBD2, lacks DNA for checking. The germline gives CDR1 MDHEN, CDR2 SYDVKM. The CDR3 extends over 12 amino acids. CDR3 sequence: CASCGRAYEQYF.

The V gene is TRBV6-5, the J gene TRBJ2-1; TCRdb calls TRBD1, which cannot be checked without DNA. The CDR3 totals 13 residues. CDR1 MNHEY and CDR2 SVGAGI come from the germline V gene. CDR3 residues: CASSYGANNEQFF.

This chain joins TRBV20-1 and TRBJ2-3; the TCRdb call, TRBD1, lacks DNA for checking. CDR1 and CDR2 (germline): DFQATT, SNEGSKA (reference sequence). The CDR3 has 13 residues. The CDR3 reads CSAHRDGTDTQYF.

This chain uses TRBV30 with TRBJ2-1; TCRdb returns TRBD2, unconfirmable since there is no DNA. There are 15 residues in the CDR3. Germline V gene sequence: CDR1 GTSNPN, CDR2 SVGIG (reference sequence). This chain's CDR3 is CAWSALSGSLVEQFF.

The chain recombines TRBV4-3 with TRBJ2-2. Germline CDR1 and CDR2: LGHNA and YSLEER. The CDR3 is made up of 17 amino acids. This CDR3 reads CASSQGLGGLRTGELFF.

The chain has TRBV19 and TRBJ2-7; without DNA, the TCRdb call of TRBD1 cannot be checked. CDR3 length equals 14 residues. Germline V gene lookup returns CDR1 LNHDA and CDR2 SQIVND (reference sequence). CDR3: CASSTPGDTYEQYF. The complete variable domain, with remaining parts taken from reference TRBV19 and TRBJ2-7, reads DGGITQSPKYLFRKEGQNVTLSCEQNLNHDAMYWYRQDPGQGLRLIYYSQIVNDFQKGDIAEGYSVSREKKESFPLTVTSAQKNPTAFYLCASSTPGDTYEQYFGPGTRLTVT.

The chain couples TRBV5-1 to TRBJ1-6; TCRdb proposes TRBD1, but this gene call is untestable without DNA. Germline V gene sequence: CDR1 SGHRS, CDR2 YFSETQ. The CDR3 runs 14 residues. The CDR3 spells CASSFGTGASPLHF.

This rearrangement joins TRBV20-1 to TRBJ2-2; the TRBD1 assignment by TCRdb is unverifiable without DNA. Per germline, CDR1 DFQATT and CDR2 SNEGSKA (reference sequence). This CDR3 is 14 amino acids long. The CDR3 is CSARDPTGSGELFF.

This chain joins TRBV12-3 or TRBV12-4 and TRBJ2-3; the D gene TCRdb calls, TRBD2, cannot be checked with no DNA. This CDR3 comprises 14 residues. The CDR3 spells CASRPGLGSDTQYF.

This chain joins TRBV6-1 and TRBJ1-2; TCRdb picks TRBD1, but there is no DNA to check that call. Germline CDR1 and CDR2: MNHNS and SASEGT. The CDR3 covers 17 residues. This CDR3 is CASSEVGTGGYNYGYTF.

The rearrangement joins TRBV9 to TRBJ2-5; the TRBD2 assignment by TCRdb is unverifiable without DNA. This CDR3 comprises 17 residues. CDR1 and CDR2 from the germline V gene are SGDLS and YYNGEE. CDR3 sequence reads: CASSVSGGGASQETQYF.

The V and J genes are TRBV4-2 and TRBJ2-3; TCRdb reports TRBD2, a call that lacks DNA to check it against. Germline assignment: CDR1 LGHNA and CDR2 YNFKEQ. The CDR3 contains 15 residues. The chain's CDR3 is CASSQYRGSADTQYF.

The rearrangement links TRBV3-1 to TRBJ1-4. The germline CDR1 and CDR2 sequences are LGHDT and YNNKEL (reference sequence). The CDR3 has 14 amino acids. CDR3 region: CASSQEHSSKKLFF.

The rearrangement links TRBV7-2 to TRBJ2-2; TCRdb selects TRBD1, and the lack of DNA leaves this call unchecked. From germline, CDR1 is SGHTA and CDR2 FQGNSA. The length of the CDR3 is 15 residues. CDR3 region: CASSLMGSGTGELFF.

Here the CDR3 reads CASSQDFGGGTSTDTQYF. The V call is TRBV3-1, the J call TRBJ2-3; TCRdb gives TRBD1 as the D gene, but with no DNA this cannot be confirmed. This CDR3 region has 18 residues. Germline V gives CDR1 LGHDT, CDR2 YNNKEL (reference sequence).

The chain carries TRBV6-5 and TRBJ2-2; TCRdb's D gene call, TRBD1, goes unchecked for lack of DNA. CDR3 length equals 15 residues. CDR1 and CDR2 (germline): MNHEY, SVGAGI. The CDR3 loop is CASSYQFLGAGELFF.

The chain recombines TRBV5-1 with TRBJ2-3; the D call of TRBD1 rests on TCRdb alone, since no DNA is present to check it. This CDR3 is 16 amino acids long. Germline CDR1 is SGHRS and CDR2 is YFSETQ. The CDR3 reads CASSSLPGTVADTQYF.

CDR3 loop: CAVSGLQETQYF. The chain has TRBV10-3 and TRBJ2-5; TCRdb names TRBD1, which stays unverified in the absence of DNA. The CDR3 runs to 12 residues. Germline V gene data show CDR1 as ENHRY and CDR2 as SYGVKD.

This chain uses TRBV20-1 with TRBJ2-3; TCRdb calls TRBD1, which cannot be checked without DNA. This CDR3 contains 16 residues. Germline V gene lookup returns CDR1 DFQATT and CDR2 SNEGSKA (reference sequence). The CDR3: CSAKTPPRGHVDTQYF.

This chain uses TRBV9 with TRBJ2-7; with no DNA, the TCRdb D assignment of TRBD1 cannot be verified. CDR3 length: 16 residues. In germline, CDR1 is SGDLS, CDR2 YYNGEE. The CDR3 here is CASSLSGHEGTYEQYF.

The genes are TRBV29-1 and TRBJ2-3. This CDR3 region has 12 residues. The germline gives CDR1 SQVTM, CDR2 ANQGSEA. The CDR3: CSDRTNTDTQYF.